The clone carrying this T cell receptor (beta chain) was seen only a few times. The antigen is not known. The data originate from a study of T cells in Graves' hyperthyroidism and ophthalmopathy. Study conclusions and caveats: Ophthalmopathy stood apart from stable hyperthyroidism in a 13 V-J model. Also found in blood were most expanded thyroid clonotypes above 0.001.

CDR3 length: 11 residues. The trim removed 5 bases at V and 9 bases at J, leaving 4 bases unmatched. From germline, CDR1 is DFQATT and CDR2 SNEGSKA (reference sequence). The TCR beta CDR3 regions underwent amplification using RNA transcripts as the source. In the first-round RT-PCR of the TCR CDR3, the HTBI primer set was used. A single record per CDR3 protein comes from TCRdb applying MiXCR to the multiplex PCR reads. The repertoire holds about 400,000 distinct CDR3 sequences, with about 15% as singletons. The chain uses TRBV20-1 and TRBJ2-1, with 7 bases matching TRBD2. The sequence came from a woman younger than 45 with Graves' hyperthyroidism. The sequenced material came from blood. This CDR3 reads CSAPKRGEQFF. The CDR3 coding sequence is TGCAGTGCTCCGAAGCGGGGTGAGCAGTTCTTC.